The sequence of this TCR beta chain was determined in a study of Ad26.COV2.S vaccination and SARS-CoV-2 variants. Study-wide background: As a participant in COV1001, the donor was in the Ad26.COV2.S trial arm. Intramuscular Ad26.COV2.S doses were given once or twice, 56 days apart.

Germline trimming cut 4 bases from V and 8 bases from J; bases unmatched to any gene: 6. Per germline, CDR1 SEHNR and CDR2 FQNEAQ (reference sequence). The CDR3 is 15 residues long. For this clone: Antigen specificity is unknown.

Points from the study as a whole: Reportedly, after vaccination the spike-specific CD8+ and CD4+ T cell responses displayed substantial breadth.

Treatment in this sample: around 19 received Ad26.COV2.S at low or high dose, single or two shots; a few received placebo; per-sample allocation not given. On day 63 after the first injection, vaccine and placebo recipients gave samples. Libraries were prepared by immunoSEQ multiplex PCR; TCRdb keeps only in-frame clonotypes and omits some of them. This sample yields hundreds of thousands of clones, of which around nine tenths are seen a single time; 12% belongs to the top ten. The clonotype comes from a person between 18 and 65 years old who received the Ad26.COV2.S COVID-19 vaccine or a placebo. Sequencing used peripheral blood, obtained in a trial of Ad26.COV2.S vaccine versus placebo. The chain carries TRBV7-9 and TRBJ2-2; 11 nucleotides match TRBD2. The CDR3 bases are TGTGCCAGCAGCTCCGGGACTAGCGGATTGGGGGAGCTGTTTTTT. Amino acids: CASSSGTSGLGELFF.